One and the same sample provided the 8 T cell receptor beta chains below, sequenced in a study of CD8 T cells in Susac syndrome. With random hexamers, roughly 0.45 to 1 ug RNA was reverse transcribed. TCRdb passed the immunoSEQ multiplex PCR reads through MiXCR, listing each CDR3 protein once. The table shows 140,000 to 150,000 distinct CDR3 sequences, with approximately 96% occurring only once. Sequenced sample: CD4+ T cells from PBMCs. The receptors here all came from a human donor with Susac syndrome.

The chain links TRBV15 to TRBJ2-6; D is uncertain. Germline values: CDR1 LNHNV, CDR2 YYDKDF (reference sequence). This CDR3 is 15 amino acids long. V dropped 0 bases and J dropped 1 base, with 4 bases sitting between them. CDR3 sequence (DNA): TGTGCCACCAGCAGAGATACATCTGGGGCCAACGTCCTGACTTTC. This encodes CATSRDTSGANVLTF.

The chain joins TRBV9 to TRBJ1-2; possibly TRBD1 for D (6 bases). V lost 0 bases, J lost 7 bases, and 13 bases lay in between. This CDR3 is 14 amino acids long. Germline CDR1 reads SGDLS; CDR2 reads YYNGEE. This chain's CDR3 is CASSVATTGAGYTF. The CDR3 DNA reads as TGTGCCAGCAGCGTAGCTACTACGGGGGCTGGCTACACCTTC.

The gene calls are TRBV3-1 and TRBJ1-2, with D tentatively TRBD1 (5 bases). The CDR3 loop spans 15 amino acids. CDR1 is LGHDT and CDR2 is YNNKEL in the germline V gene (reference sequence). V lost 1 base and J 2 bases, leaving 11 bases between the germline ends. CDR3 amino acids: CASSQAAGGNYGYTF. The CDR3 coding sequence is TGTGCCAGCAGCCAAGCTGCCGGGGGGAACTATGGCTACACCTTC.

This chain joins TRBV18 and TRBJ1-4, with D unresolved. This CDR3 is built from 13 residues. The germline V gene has CDR1 KGHSH and CDR2 LQKENI. Between the trimmed V and J ends, which lost 2 bases and 3 bases, there was a span of 4 bases. The CDR3 region is CASSPGSNEKLFF. Here the CDR3 DNA reads TGTGCCAGCTCACCAGGGTCTAATGAAAAACTGTTTTTT.

This sequence joins TRBV5-1 and TRBJ2-7; D is possibly TRBD1 (6 bases). The germline gives CDR1 SGHRS, CDR2 YFSETQ. This CDR3 comprises 17 residues. The V end was cut by 0 bases, the J end by 3 bases, with 19 bases between. The CDR3 nucleotides read TGCGCCAGCAGCTTGGATACTCAGGGGTCCGACGGCTACGAGCAGTACTTC. Protein product: CASSLDTQGSDGYEQYF. The full variable domain, completed using reference TRBV5-1 and TRBJ2-7, is KAGVTQTPRYLIKTRGQQVTLSCSPISGHRSVSWYQQTPGQGLQFLFEYFSETQRNKGNFPGRFSGRQFSNSRSEMNVSTLELGDSALYLCASSLDTQGSDGYEQYFGPGTRLTVT.

V usage is TRBV10-2 and J usage is TRBJ2-7, with D maybe TRBD2 (7 bases). Trimming shortened V by 7 bases and J by 5 bases, and 18 bases separated the two germline ends. The CDR3 is 14 residues long. Germline V gene lookup returns CDR1 WSHSY and CDR2 SAAADI. Written as DNA, the CDR3 is TGCGCCAGCAACAAGGGGGGGGTAGGCGACGAGCAGTACTTC. This encodes CASNKGGVGDEQYF.

This clonotype was found once. The chain employs TRBV28 and TRBJ1-2; D not certain. Germline CDR1 MDHEN, CDR2 SYDVKM. The CDR3 covers 13 residues. V gave up 8 bases and J gave up 4 bases, with 14 bases separating them. In DNA form, the CDR3 reads TGTGCCAGCCGACTGGAAGCGATCTATGGCTACACCTTC. Amino acids: CASRLEAIYGYTF.

This clonotype was detected only a few times. Because the CDR3's place on the DNA is in doubt, the DNA is left out and the CDR3 is given as listed by TCRdb. The chain uses TRBV28 and TRBJ2-5. From germline, CDR1 is MDHEN and CDR2 SYDVKM. Including both end residues, the CDR3 is 11 amino acids long. This chain's CDR3 is CASSFLETQYF.